The 11 T cell receptor beta chains below come from one sample, sequenced in a study of tumor-infiltrating lymphocytes in primary liver carcinoma. Total RNA (roughly 530 ng) served as template for TCR beta cDNA synthesis primed by a constant-region primer. TCR beta libraries came from three nested multiplex PCR rounds using slightly modified ARM-PCR. TRBV1-TRBV30 forward primers paired with a C-beta reverse primer drove the first two PCR rounds, around 10 cycles each. TCRdb fed the multiplex PCR reads into MiXCR, producing one record per CDR3 protein. Here the sample spans fewer than 250,000 distinct CDR3 sequences, about two thirds being singletons. Unsorted whole blood yielded the blood RNA, and germline DNA was also extracted. The sample taken for sequencing was peripheral blood. The receptors derive from a woman in her sixties or seventies with primary liver carcinoma and hepatitis B virus infection.

Comment on this clonotype: Sequence at one end of the junction differs from germline and may be a read error. The V call is TRBV2, the J call TRBJ2-2, with D perhaps TRBD2 (5 bases). There are 15 residues in the CDR3. The germline V gene has CDR1 SNHLY and CDR2 FYNNEI. CDR3 amino acids: CASSVGVSNTGELVF. The CDR3 nucleotides read TGTGCCAGCAGTGTGGGTGTATCCAACACCGGGGAGCTGGTTTTT.

Worth noting for this clonotype: Lacking the conserved final phenylalanine or tryptophan, this CDR3 likely reflects a read error. The rearrangement joins TRBV7-3 to TRBJ2-1; D ambiguous. CDR1 SGHTA and CDR2 FQGTGA come from the germline V gene. V lost 2 bases and J 4 bases, leaving 15 bases between the germline ends. The CDR3 consists of 16 residues. The CDR3 region is CASSLVGLEGYNEQFL. The CDR3, as DNA: TGTGCCAGCAGCTTAGTAGGGCTAGAAGGTTACAATGAGCAGTTCCTC.

This chain joins TRBV6-5 and TRBJ2-3, with a weak D call TRBD1 (5 bases). Trimming took off 5 bases at V and 6 bases at J, with 15 bases between the two ends. Germline values: CDR1 MNHEY, CDR2 SVGAGI. This CDR3 contains 14 residues. CDR3 region: CASSHQGIDDTQYF. The CDR3 nucleotides read TGTGCCAGCAGTCACCAGGGTATCGATGATACGCAGTATTTT.

The chain links TRBV6-1 to TRBJ1-6; TRBD1 agrees at 9 bases. J lost 5 bases, V lost 9 bases, and 8 bases had no gene match. Germline V CDR1 and CDR2: MNHNS, SASEGT. The CDR3 totals 15 residues. Written as DNA, the CDR3 is TGTGCCAGAAGGAGGGACAGGGTGAATAATTCACCCCTCCACTTT. Protein sequence: CARRRDRVNNSPLHF.

V is TRBV6-5 and J is TRBJ2-2; D perhaps matches TRBD1 (6 bases). With 2 bases removed from V and 6 bases from J, the gap between germline ends came to 10 bases. The length of the CDR3 is 14 residues. Germline V gene sequence: CDR1 MNHEY, CDR2 SVGAGI. DNA of the CDR3: TGTGCCAGCAGTTACAAACAGGGTGCCGGGGAGCTGTTTTTT. The encoded protein is CASSYKQGAGELFF.

Of note for this clonotype: At one end the junction does not follow the germline gene, possibly because of a read error. This chain joins TRBV29-1 and TRBJ1-1, with D perhaps TRBD1 (6 bases). The CDR3 length is 17 residues. Germline assignment: CDR1 SQVTM and CDR2 ANQGSEA. CDR3 residues: CSTQQQGTWWGNNEAFF. The CDR3 nucleotides are TGCAGCACTCAGCAACAGGGCACGTGGTGGGGAAACAATGAAGCTTTCTTT.

Comments on this clonotype: No conserved phenylalanine or tryptophan ends this CDR3, so it is likely a read error. The gene calls are TRBV11-2 and TRBJ2-1; 12 bases are a match to TRBD2. V lost 4 bases and J lost 6; bases outside the gene matches: 4. CDR3 length: 15 amino acids. Germline lookup yields CDR1 SGHAT and CDR2 FQNNGV. CDR3 region: CASSSTSGSANEQFL. In DNA, the CDR3 is TGTGCCAGCAGCTCGACTAGCGGGAGTGCCAATGAGCAGTTCCTC.

As for this clonotype: A clone one base away is much larger, so this may be a read error. V usage is TRBV5-6 and J usage is TRBJ2-7; D remains unclear. CDR3 size: 13 residues. The germline V gene encodes CDR1 SGHDT and CDR2 YYEEEE. Trimming removed 4 bases at V and 1 base at J, with 9 bases between. As DNA, the CDR3 is TGTGCCAGCAGCGACGGACCGTCCTACGAGCAGTACTTC. Translating gives CASSDGPSYEQYF.

This clonotype showed up just once. The CDR3 carries no conserved terminal phenylalanine or tryptophan, so it likely arises from a read error. The chain employs TRBV28 and TRBJ1-5; no reliable D call. This CDR3 has 11 residues. Germline-derived CDR1 and CDR2 are MDHEN and SYDVKM. Trimming pared 6 bases from V and 7 bases from J, leaving 7 bases between. For the CDR3, the DNA is TGTGCCAGCAGCGTAGGGCAGCCCCAGCATCTT. Translating gives CASSVGQPQHL.

This clonotype was picked up a small number of times. J is TRBJ2-4 and V is TRBV6-1; D gene ambiguous. Between the trimmed V and J ends, which lost 4 bases and 0 bases, there was a span of 10 bases. Germline CDR1 is MNHNS and CDR2 is SASEGT. The CDR3 has 15 amino acids. CDR3: CASSARELAKNIQYF. The CDR3 DNA reads as TGTGCCAGCAGTGCCCGAGAGCTAGCCAAAAACATTCAGTACTTC.

The chain employs TRBV29-1 and TRBJ2-5; 8 nucleotides line up with TRBD2. CDR3 size: 14 residues. Germline loops: CDR1 SQVTM, CDR2 ANQGSEA. This CDR3 is CSVRPGTSDGTQYF. The CDR3 nucleotides are TGCAGTGTTCGACCCGGGACTAGTGATGGGACCCAGTACTTC.